This T cell receptor (beta chain) was captured in a study of T cells in localized non-small cell lung cancer. TCRdb keeps only in-frame clones here, not all; method: immunoSEQ multiplex PCR. Among 860 or so clones, about 20% were seen once, and the ten largest hold roughly 19%. The sample holds a few counts of this clone. Its cognate antigen is unknown. Overall study findings and caveats: Uninvolved adjacent lung had higher T cell clonality than tumor and all other tissues. Increased T cell density in blood showed an association with longer overall survival. Among the top 100 tumor clones, a median around 57 appeared in adjacent lung.

According to the study, adjacent lung free of atypia was obtained at least 2 cm from the tumor margin. The CDR3 has 15 amino acids. Germline CDR1 and CDR2: SGHNT and YENEEA. The ends were cut back, 1 base at V and 3 bases at J, with 12 bases in the middle. The chain employs TRBV11-3 and TRBJ1-1; the D is unclear. The sample in question was normal lung tissue next to the tumor, obtained before any cancer treatment. The clonotype was recovered from a man aged 35-69 years with stage III lung adenocarcinoma. The CDR3 nucleotides read TGTGCCAGCAGCTTAGGGCACTCCGGGGACACTGAAGCTTTCTTT. Translating gives CASSLGHSGDTEAFF. The variable domain in full, completed from reference TRBV11-3 and TRBJ1-1, reads EAGVVQSPRYKIIEKKQPVAFWCNPISGHNTLYWYLQNLGQGPELLIRYENEEAVDDSQLPKDRFSAERLKGVDSTLKIQPAELGDSAVYLCASSLGHSGDTEAFFGQGTRLTVV.